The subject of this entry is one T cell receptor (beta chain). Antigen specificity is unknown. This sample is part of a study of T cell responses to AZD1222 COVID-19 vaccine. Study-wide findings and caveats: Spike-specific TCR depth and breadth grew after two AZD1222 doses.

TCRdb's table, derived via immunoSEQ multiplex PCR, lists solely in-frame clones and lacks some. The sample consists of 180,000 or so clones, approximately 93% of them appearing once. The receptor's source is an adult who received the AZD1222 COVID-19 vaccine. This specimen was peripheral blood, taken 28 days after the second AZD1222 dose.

The CDR3 is CASSQDVYEQYF. DNA of the CDR3: TGTGCCAGCAGCCAAGACGTCTACGAGCAGTACTTC. The J gene is TRBJ2-7, the V gene TRBV3-1 (or the pseudogene TRBV3-2); unclear D gene. The CDR3 is 12 amino acids. Germline CDR1 LGHDT, CDR2 YNNKEL (reference sequence). The V and J ends lost 0 bases and 3 bases respectively, with 3 bases between them.